These 30 T cell receptor beta chains were all obtained from the same sample, sequenced in a study of cytomegalovirus exposure and HLA in healthy donors. The PCR used 60 Vbeta and 13 Jbeta primers. Sequenced by immunoSEQ multiplex PCR; TCRdb stores in-frame clones only, minus some. Of roughly 100,000 clones listed, roughly 15% are singletons. The sample consisted of PBMCs. These receptor sequences come from a female donor in good health and CMV-seronegative.

A few counts support this clone. The V call is TRBV30, the J call TRBJ1-5; D might be TRBD1 (5 bases). V was cut by 1 base and J by 3 bases, with 10 bases left in between. The CDR3 extends over 14 amino acids. In germline, CDR1 is GTSNPN, CDR2 SVGIG (reference sequence). The CDR3 here is CAWSGGLINQPQHF. CDR3 sequence (DNA): TGTGCCTGGAGTGGGGGACTGATCAATCAGCCCCAGCATTTT.

This clone has only a few counts. The chain is built from TRBV7-2 and TRBJ1-2; D ambiguous. This CDR3 contains 12 residues. CDR1 and CDR2 from the germline V gene are SGHTA and FQGNSA. V shed 5 bases and J shed 4 bases, with 8 bases lying between them. The CDR3 DNA is TGTGCCAGCAGCGCGGGAGCCTATGGCTACACCTTC. This translates into CASSAGAYGYTF.

The CDR3 here is CASSLGLADYNEQFF. For the CDR3, the DNA is TGTGCCAGCAGCTTGGGGCTAGCGGACTACAATGAGCAGTTCTTC. The chain is built from TRBV5-4 and TRBJ2-1, with 7 bases aligning to TRBD2. Germline V gene sequence: CDR1 SGHNT, CDR2 YYREEE (reference sequence). This CDR3 is built from 15 residues. V lost 0 bases, J lost 3 bases, and 3 bases stayed unmatched.

The chain recombines TRBV7-2 with TRBJ1-5, with D hard to call. The CDR3 is made up of 13 amino acids. The V end was cut by 2 bases, the J end by 6 bases, with 8 bases between. The germline gives CDR1 SGHTA, CDR2 FQGNSA. CDR3 sequence: CASSLRGSQPQHF. In DNA form, the CDR3 reads TGTGCCAGCAGCTTACGGGGTAGTCAGCCCCAGCATTTT.

A few counts support this clone. Here the CDR3 DNA reads TGTGCCAGTAGTGCCCAGGACAGTTCTGAAAAACTGTTTTTT. Translated: CASSAQDSSEKLFF. The chain uses TRBV19 and TRBJ1-4; tentative D call: TRBD1 (6 bases). V shed 5 bases and J shed 7 bases, with 14 bases lying between them. Germline CDR1 is LNHDA and CDR2 is SQIVND (reference sequence). The CDR3 sequence is 14 residues long.

This clone was counted once. This chain joins TRBV27 and TRBJ2-7, with 8 bases fitting TRBD1. Germline V lookup: CDR1 MNHEY, CDR2 SMNVEV (reference sequence). CDR3 length: 15 amino acids. The J segment lost 3 bases and the V segment lost 7 bases, leaving 11 bases of the junction unmatched. The CDR3 protein is CASIPQGAGLYEQYF. The CDR3 nucleotides read TGTGCCAGCATACCTCAGGGGGCTGGGCTCTACGAGCAGTACTTC.

This clone was seen only a few times. This sequence joins TRBV5-4 and TRBJ1-2; 7 bases are a match to TRBD1. Looked up from germline, CDR1 is SGHNT and CDR2 is YYREEE (reference sequence). The CDR3 sequence is 15 residues long. V lost 3 bases, J lost 4 bases, and 9 bases stayed unmatched. CDR3 sequence (DNA): TGTGCCAGCAGCTCCGGACAGGTTAGCCTCTATGGCTACACCTTC. It codes for CASSSGQVSLYGYTF.

The table lists this clone with a few counts. V and J are TRBV5-5 and TRBJ2-2, with TRBD2 matching 11 bases. Germline lookup yields CDR1 SGHKS and CDR2 YYEKEE (reference sequence). The CDR3 spans 15 residues. V lost 1 base to trimming and J lost 7 bases; unmatched junction nucleotides: 3. CDR3 in amino acids: CASSLLAGGIGELFF. In nucleotides, the CDR3 is TGTGCCAGCAGCTTGCTAGCGGGGGGAATCGGGGAGCTGTTTTTT. Drawing the rest from reference TRBV5-5 and TRBJ2-2, the complete variable domain is DAGVTQSPTHLIKTRGQQVTLRCSPISGHKSVSWYQQVLGQGPQFIFQYYEKEERGRGNFPDRFSARQFPNYSSELNVNALLLGDSALYLCASSLLAGGIGELFFGEGSRLTVL.

This clone was seen only a few times. The chain has TRBV27 and TRBJ1-4; 8 nucleotides agree with TRBD1. The length of the CDR3 is 15 residues. Germline loops: CDR1 MNHEY, CDR2 SMNVEV (reference sequence). V lost 5 bases and J lost 2; bases outside the gene matches: 4. This chain's CDR3 is CASSKPGGTNEKLFF. CDR3 DNA: TGTGCCAGCAGTAAACCAGGGGGCACTAATGAAAAACTGTTTTTT.

Only a few counts were recorded for this clone. The rearrangement joins TRBV14 to TRBJ2-7; possible D gene TRBD2, 6 bases. The germline gives CDR1 SGHDN, CDR2 FVKESK. V lost 4 bases to trimming and J lost 7 bases, with 23 bases between them. The CDR3 is made up of 16 amino acids. The CDR3 sequence: CASSLDSTYSGGEQYF. CDR3 sequence (DNA): TGTGCCAGCAGCCTAGACAGCACCTACTCTGGAGGGGAGCAGTACTTC.

This clone was counted only a few times. Here the CDR3 reads CASSVDLAGTNTEAFF. DNA for the CDR3: TGTGCCAGCAGCGTAGACTTGGCAGGGACTAACACTGAAGCTTTCTTT. This chain uses TRBV9 with TRBJ1-1; tentative D call: TRBD1 (5 bases). V was shortened by 0 bases and J by 2 bases, with 14 bases between the two germline ends. The CDR3 consists of 16 residues. Germline V gives CDR1 SGDLS, CDR2 YYNGEE.

As DNA, the CDR3 is TGTGCCAGCAGGGGGGACATGGTGGGCACAGATACGCAGTATTTT. It codes for CASRGDMVGTDTQYF. The V gene is TRBV7-9, the J gene TRBJ2-3; possible D gene TRBD1, 6 bases. From germline, CDR1 is SEHNR and CDR2 FQNEAQ (reference sequence). V was trimmed by 6 bases and J by 1 base, leaving 14 bases between them. This CDR3 has 15 amino acids.

The sample holds a few counts of this clone. V usage is TRBV29-1 and J usage is TRBJ2-7; no clear D gene. The CDR3 is 11 amino acids. V shed 2 bases and J shed 5 bases, with 7 bases lying between them. The germline CDR1 and CDR2 sequences are SQVTM and ANQGSEA. The CDR3 DNA reads as TGCAGCGTTGAATCGGTCCACGAGCAGTACTTC. It specifies CSVESVHEQYF.

This clone was recorded a few times. The V and J genes are TRBV15 and TRBJ1-2; D uncertain. V lost 4 bases and J 3 bases, leaving 9 bases between the germline ends. This CDR3 contains 13 residues. Per the germline V gene, CDR1 is LNHNV and CDR2 is YYDKDF (reference sequence). Here the CDR3 reads CATSTGPDYGYTF. CDR3 nucleotide sequence: TGTGCCACCAGCACCGGTCCTGACTATGGCTACACCTTC. The complete variable domain, with remaining parts taken from reference TRBV15 and TRBJ1-2, reads DAMVIQNPRYQVTQFGKPVTLSCSQTLNHNVMYWYQQKSSQAPKLLFHYYDKDFNNEADTPDNFQSRRPNTSFCFLDIRSPGLGDTAMYLCATSTGPDYGYTFGSGTRLTVV.

The V call is TRBV9, the J call TRBJ2-1; D is perhaps TRBD1 (6 bases). The germline V and J ends were trimmed by 3 bases and 6 bases, with 19 bases remaining between them. Germline lookup yields CDR1 SGDLS and CDR2 YYNGEE. The CDR3 is made up of 16 amino acids. The CDR3 sequence: CASSAGYSTGSNEQFF. Written as DNA, the CDR3 is TGTGCCAGCAGCGCCGGATATTCGACAGGCAGCAATGAGCAGTTCTTC.

This rearrangement joins TRBV6-1 to TRBJ1-2; 7 bases map to TRBD1. CDR3 length: 12 residues. V was clipped by 6 bases and J by 4 bases; unmatched bases: 2. Germline CDR1 MNHNS, CDR2 SASEGT. The chain's CDR3 is CASRGTAYGYTF. CDR3 DNA: TGTGCCAGCAGAGGGACAGCCTATGGCTACACCTTC.

The V call is TRBV15, the J call TRBJ2-1, with 11 bases matching TRBD2. The CDR3 has 17 residues. Per the germline V gene, CDR1 is LNHNV and CDR2 is YYDKDF (reference sequence). The J segment lost 8 bases and the V segment lost 0 bases, leaving 9 bases of the junction unmatched. DNA for the CDR3: TGTGCCACCAGCAGAGATCTACTAGCGGGGGCCGGGGATGAGCAGTTCTTC. This sequence encodes CATSRDLLAGAGDEQFF.

The J gene is TRBJ1-1, the V gene TRBV27; TRBD1 matches at 7 bases. This CDR3 contains 15 residues. The J segment lost 3 bases and the V segment lost 6 bases, leaving 10 bases of the junction unmatched. Per germline, CDR1 MNHEY and CDR2 SMNVEV (reference sequence). The CDR3 here is CASRGRQGWYTEAFF. The CDR3 nucleotides are TGTGCCAGCAGGGGAAGACAGGGATGGTACACTGAAGCTTTCTTT.

This clone was seen only a few times. The chain carries TRBV25-1 and TRBJ1-1; the D gene is possibly TRBD1 (6 bases). Germline CDR1 is MGHDK and CDR2 is SYGVNS. The CDR3 is 12 residues long. The ends were cut back, 4 bases at V and 10 bases at J, with 13 bases in the middle. The CDR3 nucleotides are TGTGCCAGCAGTGTACAGGGACTAGCAGCTTTCTTT. It is translated as CASSVQGLAAFF.

This clone occurred a few times. This chain connects TRBV10-1 to TRBJ2-7; 8 bases match TRBD2. With 5 bases clipped from V and 7 bases from J, the junction kept 13 bases outside the gene matches. In germline, CDR1 is WNHNN, CDR2 SYGVQD (reference sequence). This CDR3 contains 15 residues. The CDR3 loop reads CASSKWSSGDFEQYF. CDR3 nucleotides: TGCGCCAGCAGTAAATGGAGTAGCGGGGATTTTGAGCAGTACTTC.

The CDR3 loop is CASSRLAGPYEQYF. The CDR3 nucleotides read TGTGCCAGCAGCCGACTAGCGGGACCCTACGAGCAGTACTTC. The V gene is TRBV7-2, the J gene TRBJ2-7, with 11 bases matching TRBD2. With V trimmed by 5 bases and J by 2 bases, 2 bases remained unmatched. The CDR3 extends over 14 amino acids. The germline V gene has CDR1 SGHTA and CDR2 FQGNSA.

This clone was recorded a few times. The CDR3 reads CATGDGSGITDTQYF. The CDR3 DNA reads as TGTGCCACCGGCGACGGGAGCGGGATCACAGATACGCAGTATTTT. This chain uses TRBV10-3 with TRBJ2-3; TRBD2 matches at 7 bases. V shed 10 bases and J 2 bases; nucleotides not matched to a gene: 12. The length of the CDR3 is 15 residues. CDR1 ENHRY and CDR2 SYGVKD come from the germline V gene.

This clone occurred a few times. The V call is TRBV7-9, the J call TRBJ1-1, with a tentative D call TRBD1 (5 bases). Trimming removed 8 bases at V and 2 bases at J, with 15 bases between. The CDR3 has 14 amino acids. Germline V CDR1 and CDR2: SEHNR, FQNEAQ (reference sequence). This CDR3 reads CASQPLGGNTEAFF. In DNA, the CDR3 is TGTGCCAGCCAACCCTTGGGGGGTAACACTGAAGCTTTCTTT.

This clone was observed once. The chain employs TRBV28 and TRBJ2-2; D is undetermined. Germline V gene lookup returns CDR1 MDHEN and CDR2 SYDVKM. V was trimmed by 7 bases and J by 1 base, leaving 13 bases between them. The CDR3 length is 15 residues. CDR3 protein: CASTIGGMNTGELFF. CDR3 nucleotides: TGTGCCAGCACTATCGGCGGAATGAACACCGGGGAGCTGTTTTTT.

This clone was seen a handful of times. Here the CDR3 DNA reads TGTGCCAGCAGCCAAGGAGAAAGTAATTCACCCCTCCACTTT. As protein: CASSQGESNSPLHF. The chain combines TRBV4-2 with TRBJ1-6; D gene uncertain. The germline V gene has CDR1 LGHNA and CDR2 YNFKEQ. V gave up 1 base and J gave up 6 bases, with 7 bases separating them. This CDR3 comprises 14 residues.

The CDR3 DNA reads as TGTGCCAGCAGTCCCCCGGCAGGTGAAGCTTTCTTT. It is translated as CASSPPAGEAFF. The chain couples TRBV25-1 to TRBJ1-1; D is undetermined. The germline gives CDR1 MGHDK, CDR2 SYGVNS. V was cut by 5 bases and J by 7 bases, with 11 bases left in between. The CDR3 totals 12 residues.

The V gene is TRBV10-3, the J gene TRBJ1-1; a possible D gene is TRBD1 (6 bases). CDR3 length equals 14 residues. Trimming pared 5 bases from V and 3 bases from J, leaving 13 bases between. Germline CDR1 and CDR2: ENHRY and SYGVKD. This chain's CDR3 is CAISQGLRDTEAFF. For the CDR3, the DNA is TGTGCCATCAGTCAGGGGCTGAGGGACACTGAAGCTTTCTTT.

The chain joins TRBV13 to TRBJ2-1, with TRBD1 as a possible D gene (6 bases). Deletions cut 4 bases from V and 4 bases from J, with 23 bases between. Germline V gene sequence: CDR1 PRHDT, CDR2 FYEKMQ (reference sequence). The CDR3 is 18 residues long. CDR3 region: CASSSRDKGRGWYNEQFF. In nucleotides, the CDR3 is TGTGCCAGCAGCTCCCGGGACAAGGGTAGGGGGTGGTACAATGAGCAGTTCTTC.

This clone occurred a few times. This sequence joins TRBV30 and TRBJ2-1; 7 nucleotides match TRBD2. Per germline, CDR1 GTSNPN and CDR2 SVGIG (reference sequence). V dropped 0 bases and J dropped 5; count of bases not matched to a gene: 7. The CDR3 contains 15 residues. The CDR3 DNA follows: TGTGCCTGGAGTGTTGGGGGAGGGAGTGACAATGAGCAGTTCTTC. It yields the protein CAWSVGGGSDNEQFF.

This rearrangement joins TRBV5-6 to TRBJ1-1; the D is unclear. Deletions cut 0 bases from V and 7 bases from J, with 7 bases between. Germline-derived CDR1 and CDR2 are SGHDT and YYEEEE. This CDR3 contains 12 residues. This CDR3 reads CASSLGGLEAFF. The CDR3, as DNA: TGTGCCAGCAGCTTGGGAGGTCTTGAAGCTTTCTTT.